This record concerns one T cell receptor beta chain sequence. Its antigen is undetermined. The second PCR ran about 6 to 12 cycles with a sample-barcoded 5' primer and J-beta primers. Via MiXCR, TCRdb re-called the 5' RACE reads, giving one row per CDR3 protein. The data hold about 1,400,000 distinct CDR3 sequences, with around two fifths observed a single time. Peripheral blood from each donor was collected in a volume of 9.5 to 10 milliliters. This record comes from a study of blood T cells in healthy people across ages. The study's findings and limits: Diversity of TCR beta per million T cells declined in a roughly linear way with age. PBMC samples, being unsorted, prevented any conclusive comparison of naive and antigen-experienced cells.

Germline V gene lookup returns CDR1 SGHRS and CDR2 YFSETQ. Trimming took 2 bases from V and 9 from J; bases not matched to a gene: 8. This CDR3 spans 15 amino acids. The sequencing sample was made of blood. This receptor was obtained from a woman aged 18-29 years in good health. The rearrangement uses TRBV5-1 and TRBJ2-1, with TRBD2 matching 10 bases. The chain's CDR3 is CASSFQSGGAAEQFF. DNA of the CDR3: TGCGCCAGCAGCTTTCAAAGCGGGGGGGCAGCTGAGCAGTTCTTC. The whole variable domain, remainder taken from reference TRBV5-1 and TRBJ2-1, is KAGVTQTPRYLIKTRGQQVTLSCSPISGHRSVSWYQQTPGQGLQFLFEYFSETQRNKGNFPGRFSGRQFSNSRSEMNVSTLELGDSALYLCASSFQSGGAAEQFFGPGTRLTVL.